This T cell receptor (beta chain) was observed in a study of blood T cells in healthy people across ages. Study results and caveats: Older age went with lower TCR beta diversity per million T cells, in a roughly linear way. Those diversity estimates obtained from one million T cells were thought to be underestimates.

Sample-barcoded 5' priming and a J-beta primer mix drove a second PCR of roughly 6 to 12 cycles. TCRdb analysed the 5' RACE reads with MiXCR anew, one entry per CDR3 protein. This table holds 870,000 or so distinct CDR3 sequences, 25% to 30% found once. In germline, CDR1 is MNHNS, CDR2 SASEGT. CDR3 length equals 14 residues. The V gene end was trimmed by 5 bases and the J gene end by 8 bases; junction bases not matched to a gene: 10. For every donor, a draw yielded ten milliliters of peripheral blood. There were at least 5 micrograms of total RNA extracted from every sample. There are a few counts of this clonotype. Its specificity is unknown.

The V call is TRBV6-1, the J call TRBJ1-2; the match to TRBD1 covers 8 bases. This clonotype was obtained from a woman of 80 years or more in good health. The sequencing input was blood. In DNA form, the CDR3 reads TGTGCCAGCAGTATCGCATCGACAGGGGCAGGCTACACCTTC. This sequence encodes CASSIASTGAGYTF.